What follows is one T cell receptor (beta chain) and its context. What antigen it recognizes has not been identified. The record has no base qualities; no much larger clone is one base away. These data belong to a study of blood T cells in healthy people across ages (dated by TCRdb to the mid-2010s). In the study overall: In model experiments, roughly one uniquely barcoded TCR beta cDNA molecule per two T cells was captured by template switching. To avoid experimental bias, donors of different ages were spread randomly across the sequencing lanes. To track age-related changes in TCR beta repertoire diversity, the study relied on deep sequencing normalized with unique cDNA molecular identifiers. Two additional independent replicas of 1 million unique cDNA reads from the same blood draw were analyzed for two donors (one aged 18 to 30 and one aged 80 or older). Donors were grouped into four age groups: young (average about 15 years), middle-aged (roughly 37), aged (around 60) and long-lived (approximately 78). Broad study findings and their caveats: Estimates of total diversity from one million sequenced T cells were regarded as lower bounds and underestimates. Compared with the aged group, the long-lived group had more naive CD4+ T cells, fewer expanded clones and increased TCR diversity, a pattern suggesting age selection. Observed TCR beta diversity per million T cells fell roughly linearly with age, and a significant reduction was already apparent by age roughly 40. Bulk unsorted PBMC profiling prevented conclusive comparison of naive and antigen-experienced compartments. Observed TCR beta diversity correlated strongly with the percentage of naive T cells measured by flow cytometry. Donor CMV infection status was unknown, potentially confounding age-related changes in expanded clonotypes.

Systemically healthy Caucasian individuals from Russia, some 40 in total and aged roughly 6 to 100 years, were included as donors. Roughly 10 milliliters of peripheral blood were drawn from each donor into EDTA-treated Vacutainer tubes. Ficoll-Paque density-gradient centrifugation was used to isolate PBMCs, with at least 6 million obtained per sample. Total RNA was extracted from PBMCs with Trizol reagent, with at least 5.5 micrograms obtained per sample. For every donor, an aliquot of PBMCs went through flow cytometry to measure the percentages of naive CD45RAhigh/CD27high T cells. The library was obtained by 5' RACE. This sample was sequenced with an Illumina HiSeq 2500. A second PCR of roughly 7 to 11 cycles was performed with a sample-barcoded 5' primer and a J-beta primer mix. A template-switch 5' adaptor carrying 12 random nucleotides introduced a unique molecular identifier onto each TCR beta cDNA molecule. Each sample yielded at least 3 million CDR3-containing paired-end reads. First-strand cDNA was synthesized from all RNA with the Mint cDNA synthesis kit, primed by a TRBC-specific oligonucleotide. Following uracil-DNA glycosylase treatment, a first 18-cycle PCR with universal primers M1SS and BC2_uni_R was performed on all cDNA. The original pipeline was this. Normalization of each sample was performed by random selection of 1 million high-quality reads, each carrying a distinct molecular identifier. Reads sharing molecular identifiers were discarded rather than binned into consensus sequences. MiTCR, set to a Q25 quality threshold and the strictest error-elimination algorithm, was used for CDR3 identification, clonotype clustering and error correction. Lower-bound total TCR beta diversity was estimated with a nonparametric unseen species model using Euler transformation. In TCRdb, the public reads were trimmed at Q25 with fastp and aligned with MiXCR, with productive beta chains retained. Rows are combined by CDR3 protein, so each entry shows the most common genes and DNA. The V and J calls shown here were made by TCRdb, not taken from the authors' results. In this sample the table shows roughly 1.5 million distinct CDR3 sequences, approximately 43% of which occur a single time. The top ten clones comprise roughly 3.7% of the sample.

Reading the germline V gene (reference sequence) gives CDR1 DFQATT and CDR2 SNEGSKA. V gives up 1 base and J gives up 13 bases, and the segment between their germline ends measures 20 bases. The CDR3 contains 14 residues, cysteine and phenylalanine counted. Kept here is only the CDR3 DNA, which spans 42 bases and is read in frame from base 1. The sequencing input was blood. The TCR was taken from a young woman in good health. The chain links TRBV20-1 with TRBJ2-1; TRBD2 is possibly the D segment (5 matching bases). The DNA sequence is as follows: TGCAGTGCTAGAGGGCCGATCAGCGGAGAGACCCAGTTCTTC. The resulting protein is CSARGPISGETQFF.